What follows are 10 T cell receptor beta chains derived from one specimen sequenced in a study of CD8 T cells in Susac syndrome. RNA was extracted with the RNeasy kit, and a quantity of 0.5 to 1 ug was reverse transcribed using random hexamers. One entry per CDR3 protein, called by TCRdb with MiXCR from the immunoSEQ multiplex PCR reads. The sample holds 300,000 to 350,000 distinct CDR3 sequences, 90% to 95% seen once. The sequencing sample was made of CD4+ T cells from PBMCs. These receptors were taken from a human donor with multiple sclerosis.

This chain uses TRBV6-6 with TRBJ2-3; 7 nucleotides match TRBD1. Germline values: CDR1 MNHNY, CDR2 SVGAGI (reference sequence). CDR3 length: 15 residues. V gave up 7 bases and J gave up 4 bases; unmatched junction bases: 11. The DNA for the CDR3 is TGTGCCAGCAAAATGCCACAGGGGCTCCCAGATACGCAGTATTTT. Residues: CASKMPQGLPDTQYF.

The V gene is TRBV7-9, the J gene TRBJ1-5, with a tentative D call TRBD1 (5 bases). CDR1 and CDR2 from the germline V gene are SEHNR and FQNEAQ (reference sequence). The CDR3 extends over 16 amino acids. The ends were cut back, 5 bases at V and 4 bases at J, with 18 bases in the middle. The CDR3 DNA reads TGTGCCAGCAGCCTAGGTGGGAGGGGTTGGAATCAGCCCCAGCATTTT. This gives the protein CASSLGGRGWNQPQHF.

This chain uses TRBV29-1 with TRBJ2-3; 11 bases are shared with TRBD2. The V gene's germline CDR1 is SQVTM and CDR2 ANQGSEA. V was pared by 8 bases and J by 0 bases, with 4 bases of the junction left unmatched. CDR3 length: 14 residues. For the CDR3, the DNA is TGCAGCACCACTAGCGGGGGTAGCACAGATACGCAGTATTTT. Translation: CSTTSGGSTDTQYF.

This sequence joins TRBV3-1 and TRBJ1-5; D might be TRBD1 (5 bases). Germline V gene data show CDR1 as LGHDT and CDR2 as YNNKEL (reference sequence). V shed 2 bases and J shed 6 bases, with 11 bases lying between them. This CDR3 region has 14 residues. The CDR3 DNA follows: TGTGCCAGCAGCCAAACAGGAGGGGCTCAGCCCCAGCATTTT. Its translation: CASSQTGGAQPQHF.

This chain connects TRBV2 to TRBJ1-5; unclear D gene. Trimming pared 4 bases from V and 5 bases from J, leaving 9 bases between. The germline gives CDR1 SNHLY, CDR2 FYNNEI. CDR3 length: 13 residues. This CDR3 reads CASSVYADQPQHF. The CDR3 region has the DNA TGTGCCAGCAGTGTGTATGCCGATCAGCCCCAGCATTTT.

The chain combines TRBV12-3 or TRBV12-4 with TRBJ2-7; 8 bases line up with TRBD2. V was clipped by 5 bases and J by 7 bases; unmatched bases: 13. The CDR3 covers 15 residues. CDR3 protein: CASSPGGEGLQEQYF. The DNA for the CDR3 is TGTGCCAGCAGTCCGGGGGGGGAAGGTTTACAGGAGCAGTACTTC.

The chain carries TRBV20-1 and TRBJ1-4; no definite D call. The CDR3 loop spans 14 amino acids. V lost 0 bases to trimming and J lost 0 bases, with 5 bases between them. Germline V gene sequence: CDR1 DFQATT, CDR2 SNEGSKA (reference sequence). Here the CDR3 reads CSAREWSTNEKLFF. CDR3 DNA sequence: TGCAGTGCTAGAGAATGGTCAACTAATGAAAAACTGTTTTTT.

The gene calls are TRBV18 and TRBJ2-7; D may be TRBD1 (6 bases). Per the germline V gene, CDR1 is KGHSH and CDR2 is LQKENI. The CDR3 spans 14 residues. Trimming cost V 3 bases and J 3 bases, with 12 bases left between them. This chain's CDR3 is CASSPYKQGYEQYF. The CDR3 nucleotides are TGTGCCAGCTCACCCTATAAACAGGGCTACGAGCAGTACTTC.

V is TRBV7-3 and J is TRBJ1-1; D is possibly TRBD1 (6 bases). The CDR3 is made up of 14 amino acids. CDR1 and CDR2 (germline): SGHTA, FQGTGA. The germline V and J ends were trimmed by 5 bases and 4 bases, with 14 bases remaining between them. CDR3 sequence: CASSAQGGGTEAFF. CDR3 coding DNA: TGTGCCAGCAGCGCTCAAGGGGGAGGCACTGAAGCTTTCTTT.

This chain connects TRBV5-4 to TRBJ2-1, with 7 bases aligning to TRBD2. CDR3 length equals 16 residues. CDR1 and CDR2 from the germline V gene are SGHNT and YYREEE (reference sequence). J was trimmed by 2 bases and V by 7 bases; bases with no gene match: 12. The DNA for the CDR3 is TGTGCCAGCCGCCTAAACCTAGCGGAACCCTACAATGAGCAGTTCTTC. Residues: CASRLNLAEPYNEQFF. The full variable domain, its missing parts supplied by reference TRBV5-4 and TRBJ2-1, is ETGVTQSPTHLIKTRGQQVTLRCSSQSGHNTVSWYQQALGQGPQFIFQYYREEENGRGNFPPRFSGLQFPNYSSELNVNALELDDSALYLCASRLNLAEPYNEQFFGPGTRLTVL.